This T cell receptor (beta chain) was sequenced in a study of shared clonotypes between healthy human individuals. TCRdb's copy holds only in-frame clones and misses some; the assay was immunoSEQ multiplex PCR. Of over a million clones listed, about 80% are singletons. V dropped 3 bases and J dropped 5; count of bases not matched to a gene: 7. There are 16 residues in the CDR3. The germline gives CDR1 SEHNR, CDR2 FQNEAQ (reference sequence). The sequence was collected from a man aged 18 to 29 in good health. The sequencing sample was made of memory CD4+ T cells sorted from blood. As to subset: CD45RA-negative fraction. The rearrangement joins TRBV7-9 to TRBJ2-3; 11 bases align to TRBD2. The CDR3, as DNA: TGTGCCAGCAGCTTCGTTACCGGGACTAGCGGAGATACGCAGTATTTT. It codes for CASSFVTGTSGDTQYF.